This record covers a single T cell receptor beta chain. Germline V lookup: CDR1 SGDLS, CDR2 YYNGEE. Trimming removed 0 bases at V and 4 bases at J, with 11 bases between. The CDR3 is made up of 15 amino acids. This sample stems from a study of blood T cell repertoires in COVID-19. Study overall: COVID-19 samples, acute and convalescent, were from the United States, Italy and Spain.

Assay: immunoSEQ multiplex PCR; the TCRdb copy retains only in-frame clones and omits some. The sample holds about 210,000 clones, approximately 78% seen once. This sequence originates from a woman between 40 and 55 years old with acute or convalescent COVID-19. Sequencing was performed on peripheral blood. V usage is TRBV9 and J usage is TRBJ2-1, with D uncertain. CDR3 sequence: CASSVDWQEYNEQFF. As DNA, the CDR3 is TGTGCCAGCAGCGTAGATTGGCAGGAATACAATGAGCAGTTCTTC.